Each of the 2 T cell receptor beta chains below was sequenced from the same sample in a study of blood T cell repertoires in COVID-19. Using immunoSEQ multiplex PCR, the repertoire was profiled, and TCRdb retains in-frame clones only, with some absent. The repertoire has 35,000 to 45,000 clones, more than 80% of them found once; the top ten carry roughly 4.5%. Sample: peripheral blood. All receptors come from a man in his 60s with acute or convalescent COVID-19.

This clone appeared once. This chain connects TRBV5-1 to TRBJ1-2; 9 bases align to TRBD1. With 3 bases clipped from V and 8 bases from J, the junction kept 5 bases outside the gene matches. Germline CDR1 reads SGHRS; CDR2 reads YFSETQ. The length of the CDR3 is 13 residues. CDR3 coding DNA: TGCGCCAGCAGCTCTATGACAGGGGGAGGCTACACCTTC. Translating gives CASSSMTGGGYTF.

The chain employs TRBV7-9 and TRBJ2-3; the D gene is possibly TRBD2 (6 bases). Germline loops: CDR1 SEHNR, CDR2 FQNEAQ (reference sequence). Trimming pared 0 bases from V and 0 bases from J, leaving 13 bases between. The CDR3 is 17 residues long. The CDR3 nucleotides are TGTGCCAGCAGCTTAGCCTCGGCTAGCGAAAGCACAGATACGCAGTATTTT. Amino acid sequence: CASSLASASESTDTQYF. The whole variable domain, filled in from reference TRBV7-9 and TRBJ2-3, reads DTGVSQNPRHKITKRGQNVTFRCDPISEHNRLYWYRQTLGQGPEFLTYFQNEAQLEKSRLLSDRFSAERPKGSFSTLEIQRTEQGDSAMYLCASSLASASESTDTQYFGPGTRLTVL.